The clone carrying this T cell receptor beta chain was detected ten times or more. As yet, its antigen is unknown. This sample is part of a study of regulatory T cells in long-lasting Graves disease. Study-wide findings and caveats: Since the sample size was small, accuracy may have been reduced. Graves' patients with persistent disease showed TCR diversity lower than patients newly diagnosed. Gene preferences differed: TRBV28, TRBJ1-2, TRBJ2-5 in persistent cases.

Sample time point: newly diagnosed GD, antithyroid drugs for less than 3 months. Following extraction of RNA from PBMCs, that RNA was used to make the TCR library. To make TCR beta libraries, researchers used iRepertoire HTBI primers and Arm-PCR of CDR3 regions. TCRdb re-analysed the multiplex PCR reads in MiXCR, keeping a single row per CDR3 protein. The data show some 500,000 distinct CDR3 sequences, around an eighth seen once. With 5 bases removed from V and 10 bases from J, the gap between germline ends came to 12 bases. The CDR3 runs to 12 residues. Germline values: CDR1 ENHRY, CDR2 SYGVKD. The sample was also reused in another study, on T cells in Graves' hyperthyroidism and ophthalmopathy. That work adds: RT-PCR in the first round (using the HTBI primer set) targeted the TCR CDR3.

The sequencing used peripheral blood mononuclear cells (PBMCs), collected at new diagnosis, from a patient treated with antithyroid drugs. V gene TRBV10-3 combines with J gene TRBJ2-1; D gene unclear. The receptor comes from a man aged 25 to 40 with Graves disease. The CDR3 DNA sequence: TGTGCCATCAGTTCGGACCCCCCGGAGCAGTTCTTC. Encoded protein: CAISSDPPEQFF.